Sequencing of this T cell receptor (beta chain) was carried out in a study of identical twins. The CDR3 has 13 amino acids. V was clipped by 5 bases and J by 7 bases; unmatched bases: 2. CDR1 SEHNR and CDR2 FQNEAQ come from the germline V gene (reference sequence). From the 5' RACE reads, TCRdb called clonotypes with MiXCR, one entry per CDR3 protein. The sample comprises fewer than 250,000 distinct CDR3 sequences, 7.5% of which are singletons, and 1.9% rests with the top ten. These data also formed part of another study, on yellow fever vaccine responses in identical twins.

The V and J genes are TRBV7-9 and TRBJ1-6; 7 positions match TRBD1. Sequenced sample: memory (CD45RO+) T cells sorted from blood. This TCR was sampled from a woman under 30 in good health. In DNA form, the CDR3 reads TGTGCCAGCAGCCAGACAGGGAATTCACCCCTCCACTTT. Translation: CASSQTGNSPLHF.